Listed here are 11 T cell receptor beta chains from one sample, sequenced in a study of CD8+CD57+ T cells in acquired aplastic anemia. Genomic DNA templated the TCR beta VDJ and CDR3 profiling. One entry per CDR3 protein, called by TCRdb with MiXCR from the reads. The sample lists 400,000 to 450,000 distinct CDR3 sequences; around 72% were seen once. The sequencing input was sorted CD4+, CD8+, or CD8+CD57+ T cells (not recorded which) from PBMCs. These receptors originate from a human donor in good health, serving as a control.

With respect to this clonotype: A read error may produce the germline difference seen at one junction end. This chain connects TRBV7-2 to TRBJ1-3, with D hard to call. Germline V gene sequence: CDR1 SGHTA, CDR2 FQGNSA. This CDR3 is built from 14 residues. For the CDR3, the DNA is TGTGCCAGCAGCTTAGAGGCAGGTGGTAGGGCCATTTATTTT. Translation: CASSLEAGGRAIYF.

As concerns this clonotype: This may come from a read error, since a much larger clone is one base off. The conserved phenylalanine or tryptophan normally closing the CDR3 is absent here, so this likely arose from a read error. The chain employs TRBV30 and TRBJ2-3, with 7 bases that match TRBD1. CDR1 and CDR2 from the germline V gene are GTSNPN and SVGIG (reference sequence). This CDR3 spans 15 amino acids. The trim removed 1 base at V and 2 bases at J, leaving 6 bases unmatched. CDR3 in amino acids: CAWSAGQGDTDTQYS. DNA of the CDR3: TGTGCCTGGAGTGCGGGCCAGGGGGACACAGATACGCAGTATTCT.

The gene calls are TRBV9 and TRBJ1-4; D unclear. V lost 7 bases and J lost 4, with 11 bases in between. From germline, CDR1 is SGDLS and CDR2 YYNGEE. The CDR3 is 13 amino acids. CDR3 DNA sequence: TGTGCCAGCTCCCCTAGCCTTAATGAAAAACTGTTTTTT. It codes for CASSPSLNEKLFF. Supplemented by reference TRBV9 and TRBJ1-4, the full variable domain reads DSGVTQTPKHLITATGQRVTLRCSPRSGDLSVYWYQQSLDQGLQFLIQYYNGEERAKGNILERFSAQQFPDLHSELNLSSLELGDSALYFCASSPSLNEKLFFGSGTQLSVL.

The V gene is TRBV15, the J gene TRBJ2-1; a weak D match, TRBD2 (6 bases). This CDR3 comprises 16 residues. Between the trimmed V and J ends, which lost 2 bases and 4 bases, there was a span of 15 bases. The germline gives CDR1 LNHNV, CDR2 YYDKDF (reference sequence). CDR3 nucleotides: TGTGCCACCAGCAGACCCCCGGGCGGAGGGTACAATGAGCAGTTCTTC. It encodes CATSRPPGGGYNEQFF.

Only one count was recorded for this clonotype. The CDR3 carries no conserved terminal phenylalanine or tryptophan, so it likely arises from a read error. It is unclear where the CDR3 begins or ends on the DNA, so no DNA is shown, and the CDR3 is as TCRdb lists it. The chain employs TRBV9 and TRBJ1-6. The CDR3 length is 13 residues, termini included. Germline CDR1 reads SGDLS; CDR2 reads YYNGEE. CDR3 loop: CASSPPTSGAHNV.

The chain employs TRBV9 and TRBJ2-7; weak D call: TRBD2 (6 bases). Germline V gene sequence: CDR1 SGDLS, CDR2 YYNGEE. Trimming took off 1 base at V and 10 bases at J, with 18 bases between the two ends. The CDR3 covers 14 residues. The CDR3 bases are TGTGCCAGCAGCGTACGCGGGGAAAACTCCCACCAGTACTTC. Amino acid sequence: CASSVRGENSHQYF.

The J gene is TRBJ2-5, the V gene TRBV3-1, with D unresolved. Trimming removed 1 base at V and 3 bases at J, with 18 bases between. Germline CDR1 is LGHDT and CDR2 is YNNKEL (reference sequence). The CDR3 loop spans 17 amino acids. CDR3 DNA sequence: TGTGCCAGCAGCCAAGTGCGGCCCCAGAGAAAGGAAGAGACCCAGTACTTC. It codes for CASSQVRPQRKEETQYF.

Points on this clonotype: Germline is not matched at one junction end, which may reflect a read error. V and J are TRBV15 and TRBJ2-7, with 7 bases fitting TRBD1. The germline CDR1 and CDR2 sequences are LNHNV and YYDKDF (reference sequence). The CDR3 extends over 15 amino acids. The chain's CDR3 is CASSEAAGQAIRQTF. The CDR3 nucleotides are TGTGCCAGCAGTGAAGCGGCAGGACAGGCCATTCGGCAGACCTTC. The whole variable domain, remainder taken from reference TRBV15 and TRBJ2-7, is DAMVIQNPRYQVTQFGKPVTLSCSQTLNHNVMYWYQQKSSQAPKLLFHYYDKDFNNEADTPDNFQSRRPNTSFCFLDIRSPGLGDTAMYLCASSEAAGQAIRQTFGPGTRLTVT.

This sequence joins TRBV5-8 and TRBJ1-5; no clear D. Trimming cost V 5 bases and J 2 bases, with 11 bases left between them. Germline-derived CDR1 and CDR2 are SGHTS and YDEGEE. This CDR3 region has 14 residues. The CDR3 here is CASRLTSGNQPQHF. The CDR3 nucleotides are TGTGCCAGCAGATTGACAAGTGGCAATCAGCCCCAGCATTTT.

The V gene is TRBV24-1, the J gene TRBJ1-5; D gene uncertain. The CDR3 totals 12 residues. Trimming took off 12 bases at V and 3 bases at J, with 11 bases between the two ends. Germline-derived CDR1 and CDR2 are KGHDR and SFDVKD. The CDR3 region is CAGSLDNQPQHF. The CDR3 DNA is TGTGCCGGCAGTTTGGACAATCAGCCCCAGCATTTT.

The chain links TRBV9 to TRBJ2-1; D remains ambiguous. This CDR3 spans 12 amino acids. Germline lookup yields CDR1 SGDLS and CDR2 YYNGEE. Trimming cost V 0 bases and J 10 bases, with 8 bases left between them. The CDR3 loop is CASSVAYGEQFF. The DNA of the CDR3 is TGTGCCAGCAGCGTAGCCTACGGGGAGCAGTTCTTC.